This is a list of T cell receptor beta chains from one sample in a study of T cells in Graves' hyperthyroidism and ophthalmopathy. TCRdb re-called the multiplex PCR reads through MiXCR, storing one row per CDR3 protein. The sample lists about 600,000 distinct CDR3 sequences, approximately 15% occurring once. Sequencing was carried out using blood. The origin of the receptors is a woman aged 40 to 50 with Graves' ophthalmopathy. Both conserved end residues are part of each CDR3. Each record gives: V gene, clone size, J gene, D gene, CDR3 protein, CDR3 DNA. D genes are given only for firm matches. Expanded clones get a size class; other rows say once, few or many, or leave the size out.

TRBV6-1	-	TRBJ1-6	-	CASIGVDSPLHF	TGTGCCAGCATCGGGGTGGATTCACCCCTCCACTTT
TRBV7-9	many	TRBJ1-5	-	CASSPQQGQPQHF	TGTGCCAGCAGCCCACAACAGGGTCAGCCCCAGCATTTT
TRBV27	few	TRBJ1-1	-	CASSLGAGSEAFF	TGTGCCAGCAGTTTAGGTGCGGGTTCTGAAGCTTTCTTT
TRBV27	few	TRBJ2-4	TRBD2	CASSTGTSGGLYF	TGTGCCAGCAGTACCGGGACTAGCGGGGGATTGTACTTC
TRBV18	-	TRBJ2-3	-	CASSLLRGQGRSTDTQYF	TGTGCCAGCTCACTACTCAGGGGCCAGGGGAGGAGCACAGATACGCAGTATTTT
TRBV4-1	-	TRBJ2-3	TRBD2	CASSQVRGGSDTQYF	TGCGCCAGCAGCCAAGTTAGGGGAGGGTCAGATACGCAGTATTTT
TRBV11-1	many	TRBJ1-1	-	CASSFSRGGAEAFF	TGTGCCAGCAGCTTTTCCCGGGGTGGGGCTGAAGCTTTCTTT
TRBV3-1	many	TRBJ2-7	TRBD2	CASSRGTSGSSEQYF	TGTGCCAGCAGCCGGGGGACTAGCGGGAGTAGCGAGCAGTACTTC
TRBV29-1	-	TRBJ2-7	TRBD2	CSVTRLAGGPRHEQYF	TGCAGCGTTACCCGACTAGCGGGAGGCCCCCGCCACGAGCAGTACTTC
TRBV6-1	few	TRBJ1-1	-	CASRKLESRAFF	TGTGCCAGCAGGAAACTCGAGTCTAGGGCTTTCTTT
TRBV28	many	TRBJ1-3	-	CASSVQRAGNTIYF	TGTGCCAGCAGTGTGCAGAGGGCTGGAAACACCATATATTTT
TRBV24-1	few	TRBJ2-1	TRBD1	CATSEPPGTGGNEQFF	TGTGCCACCAGTGAGCCCCCCGGGACAGGGGGGAATGAGCAGTTCTTC
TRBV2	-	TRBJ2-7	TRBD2	CASSERASGRLTYEQYF	TGTGCCAGCAGTGAACGGGCTAGCGGGAGGCTGACCTACGAGCAGTACTTC
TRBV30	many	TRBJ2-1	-	CAWSGRGTGHEQFF	TGTGCCTGGAGTGGTAGGGGCACGGGACATGAGCAGTTCTTC
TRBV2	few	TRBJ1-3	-	CASRKEQGGNTIYF	TGTGCCAGCAGGAAGGAACAAGGTGGAAACACCATATATTTT
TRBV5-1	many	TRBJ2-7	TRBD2	CASSLMTSGREPYEQYF	TGCGCCAGCAGCTTGATGACTAGCGGGAGGGAGCCCTACGAGCAGTACTTC
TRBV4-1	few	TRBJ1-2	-	CASSHQGRNYGYTF	TGCGCCAGCAGCCATCAGGGGCGCAACTATGGCTACACCTTC
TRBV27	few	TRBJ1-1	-	CASSFQAGANTEAFF	TGTGCCAGCAGTTTTCAGGCAGGGGCGAACACTGAAGCTTTCTTT
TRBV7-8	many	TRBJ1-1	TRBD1	CASSRGQDTEAFF	TGTGCCAGCAGCAGGGGACAGGACACTGAAGCTTTCTTT